The next 31 T cell receptor beta chains were all read from a single sample in a study of blood T cell repertoires in COVID-19. Using immunoSEQ multiplex PCR, the repertoire was profiled, and TCRdb retains in-frame clones only, with some absent. The sample shows 250,000 or so clones, 80% to 90% of them seen only once. The sequenced material came from PBMCs or T cells enriched from blood (not recorded which). The source is a woman in her 40s who had been exposed to COVID-19.

The J gene is TRBJ1-1, the V gene TRBV29-1; D remains ambiguous. CDR1 and CDR2 (germline): SQVTM, ANQGSEA. The CDR3 loop spans 14 amino acids. V was shortened by 5 bases and J by 0 bases, with 13 bases between the two germline ends. The DNA of the CDR3 is TGCAGCGTTCGGGAGGGTCCCTTGAACACTGAAGCTTTCTTT. It yields the protein CSVREGPLNTEAFF.

This clone showed up many times. The chain combines TRBV28 with TRBJ1-6; the D is unclear. The CDR3 sequence is 15 residues long. V was cut by 2 bases and J by 7 bases, with 12 bases left in between. CDR1 and CDR2 (germline): MDHEN, SYDVKM. In DNA, the CDR3 is TGTGCCAGCAGTTTAAGGAGTTCTCTAAATTCACCCCTCCACTTT. Translated, it gives CASSLRSSLNSPLHF.

This chain links TRBV6-5 with TRBJ2-2; 7 nucleotides line up with TRBD1. Germline CDR1 MNHEY, CDR2 SVGAGI. The CDR3 loop spans 15 amino acids. Trimming at V came to 8 bases and at J to 4 bases, leaving 10 bases not matched to a gene. The CDR3 sequence: CASGIQGFSTGELFF. CDR3 bases: TGTGCCAGCGGCATACAGGGGTTTAGCACCGGGGAGCTGTTTTTT.

V and J are TRBV6-5 and TRBJ1-2; perhaps TRBD1 as D (5 bases). The germline V and J ends were trimmed by 9 bases and 3 bases, with 14 bases remaining between them. CDR3 length: 13 residues. CDR1 is MNHEY and CDR2 is SVGAGI in the germline V gene. The CDR3 region is CASRRDGDYGYTF. CDR3 DNA: TGTGCCAGTCGGAGGGACGGGGACTATGGCTACACCTTC.

The chain carries TRBV5-1 and TRBJ2-3; 8 nucleotides agree with TRBD2. CDR1 is SGHRS, CDR2 YFSETQ, per germline. V lost 6 bases to trimming and J lost 5 bases; unmatched junction nucleotides: 17. The CDR3 runs 17 residues. CDR3 in DNA: TGCGCCAGCAATAAAGGGTGGGCTAGCGGGTACGGAGATACGCAGTATTTT. The encoded protein is CASNKGWASGYGDTQYF.

This clone was counted a single time. This rearrangement joins TRBV6-5 to TRBJ1-2; tentatively, D is TRBD1 (5 bases). V was pared by 4 bases and J by 4 bases, with 13 bases between. The CDR3 length is 14 residues. Germline CDR1 reads MNHEY; CDR2 reads SVGAGI. The DNA of the CDR3 is TGTGCCAGCAGTTCACGGGGCGGGATCTATGGCTACACCTTC. Translating gives CASSSRGGIYGYTF.

This chain joins TRBV2 and TRBJ1-2; 9 nucleotides match TRBD1. There are 14 residues in the CDR3. The V gene end was trimmed by 9 bases and the J gene end by 7 bases; junction bases not matched to a gene: 12. Germline V lookup: CDR1 SNHLY, CDR2 FYNNEI. CDR3 sequence reads: CASTTGQGEGGYTF. In nucleotides, the CDR3 is TGTGCCAGTACTACGGGACAGGGTGAAGGTGGCTACACCTTC.

V usage is TRBV3-1 (or the pseudogene TRBV3-2) and J usage is TRBJ2-3; 7 positions match TRBD1. The germline gives CDR1 LGHDT, CDR2 YNNKEL (reference sequence). The CDR3 contains 15 residues. V lost 0 bases, J lost 5 bases, and 5 bases stayed unmatched. CDR3 sequence (DNA): TGTGCCAGCAGCCAAGATCGGACAGGAAGAGATACGCAGTATTTT. Amino acid sequence: CASSQDRTGRDTQYF.

The chain uses TRBV3-1 (or the pseudogene TRBV3-2) and TRBJ2-7; 10 bases agree with TRBD2. Germline V lookup: CDR1 LGHDT, CDR2 YNNKEL (reference sequence). Germline trimming cut 4 bases from V and 0 bases from J; bases unmatched to any gene: 6. This CDR3 has 16 residues. For the CDR3, the DNA is TGTGCCAGCAGCCTAACTAGCGGGGCCCACTCCTACGAGCAGTACTTC. Translation: CASSLTSGAHSYEQYF.

V usage is TRBV7-2 and J usage is TRBJ1-1; D not resolved. The germline V and J ends were trimmed by 6 bases and 3 bases, with 11 bases remaining between them. The CDR3 extends over 13 amino acids. Germline V CDR1 and CDR2: SGHTA, FQGNSA. The CDR3 nucleotides are TGTGCCAGCAGTATCAGTATCGACACTGAAGCTTTCTTT. Protein sequence: CASSISIDTEAFF.

A few counts support this clone. This chain uses TRBV9 with TRBJ2-1; the match to TRBD2 covers 8 bases. Germline values: CDR1 SGDLS, CDR2 YYNGEE. The V and J ends lost 4 bases and 6 bases, in that order; junction bases with no gene match: 12. The CDR3 consists of 16 residues. CDR3: CASSLLLTGGPNEQFF. The CDR3 nucleotides read TGTGCCAGCAGCCTCCTCCTGACGGGGGGGCCCAATGAGCAGTTCTTC.

This chain links TRBV6-5 with TRBJ1-1; D may be TRBD1 (6 bases). The V gene lost 0 bases and the J gene lost 4 bases, with 15 bases spanning the gap. Germline V lookup: CDR1 MNHEY, CDR2 SVGAGI. The CDR3 spans 16 residues. The CDR3 is CASSYSSGGGGTEAFF. The CDR3 DNA is TGTGCCAGCAGTTACTCTTCGGGAGGGGGGGGCACTGAAGCTTTCTTT.

This clone was seen only once. The gene calls are TRBV28 and TRBJ1-6; a weak D match, TRBD1 (6 bases). The germline V gene has CDR1 MDHEN and CDR2 SYDVKM. The length of the CDR3 is 15 residues. The ends were cut back, 6 bases at V and 6 bases at J, with 15 bases in the middle. The CDR3 region has the DNA TGTGCCAGCAGCCTCGGGACATCGAGTAATTCACCCCTCCACTTT. It is translated as CASSLGTSSNSPLHF.

The chain joins TRBV5-1 to TRBJ2-3; no firm D call. The CDR3 contains 14 residues. The germline CDR1 and CDR2 sequences are SGHRS and YFSETQ. V lost 10 bases and J 4 bases, leaving 19 bases between the germline ends. CDR3 residues: CASQVLSPPDTQYF. The CDR3 DNA sequence: TGCGCCTCCCAGGTCCTTTCCCCCCCAGATACGCAGTATTTT.

The gene calls are TRBV19 and TRBJ2-3; the D gene is possibly TRBD1 (6 bases). The V and J ends lost 3 bases and 1 base respectively, with 8 bases between them. This CDR3 region has 14 residues. The germline gives CDR1 LNHDA, CDR2 SQIVND (reference sequence). The CDR3 spells CASSMGARTDTQYF. CDR3 bases: TGTGCCAGTAGTATGGGGGCCCGCACAGATACGCAGTATTTT.

J is TRBJ1-5 and V is TRBV6-2 or TRBV6-3; D is unresolved. Looked up from germline, CDR1 is MNHEY and CDR2 is SVGEGT. With 2 bases removed from V and 5 bases from J, the gap between germline ends came to 10 bases. The CDR3 extends over 14 amino acids. CDR3 in amino acids: CASSYSTEHQPQHF. The CDR3 DNA follows: TGTGCCAGCAGTTACAGCACCGAGCATCAGCCCCAGCATTTT.

The chain is built from TRBV6-2 or TRBV6-3 and TRBJ1-1; D gene uncertain. The CDR3 is 14 amino acids. Germline V gives CDR1 MNHEY, CDR2 SVGEGT. Trimming took 5 bases from V and 1 from J, leaving 11 bases between them. CDR3 protein: CASSPYDWNTEAFF. The CDR3 region has the DNA TGTGCCAGCAGTCCCTATGATTGGAACACTGAAGCTTTCTTT.

The chain uses TRBV5-1 and TRBJ2-7; possible D gene TRBD2, 6 bases. In germline, CDR1 is SGHRS, CDR2 YFSETQ. This CDR3 is built from 14 residues. With 6 bases removed from V and 0 bases from J, the gap between germline ends came to 13 bases. This chain's CDR3 is CASTRDLSSYEQYF. In nucleotides, the CDR3 is TGCGCCAGCACCCGGGACTTAAGCTCCTACGAGCAGTACTTC.

Of note for this clone: The same CDR3 also results from other DNA sequences found in this sample. This chain uses TRBV5-1 with TRBJ1-4; 12 nucleotides agree with TRBD1. Germline V gene sequence: CDR1 SGHRS, CDR2 YFSETQ. Trimming at V came to 4 bases and at J to 8 bases, leaving 3 bases not matched to a gene. The CDR3 runs 14 residues. In DNA, the CDR3 is TGCGCCAGCAGCCTGGGACAGGGGGCGGAAAAACTGTTTTTT. It encodes CASSLGQGAEKLFF. Full variable domain (outside the CDR3, taken from reference TRBV5-1 and TRBJ1-4): KAGVTQTPRYLIKTRGQQVTLSCSPISGHRSVSWYQQTPGQGLQFLFEYFSETQRNKGNFPGRFSGRQFSNSRSEMNVSTLELGDSALYLCASSLGQGAEKLFFGSGTQLSVL.

This chain links TRBV15 with TRBJ1-1, with D maybe TRBD1 (5 bases). Germline CDR1 is LNHNV and CDR2 is YYDKDF (reference sequence). V was clipped by 4 bases and J by 4 bases, with 10 bases between them. There are 13 residues in the CDR3. The CDR3 reads CATSKGIGTEAFF. As DNA, the CDR3 is TGTGCCACCAGCAAGGGGATCGGCACTGAAGCTTTCTTT.

The V call is TRBV27, the J call TRBJ2-3; D is undetermined. Trimming left V 5 bases short and J 0 bases short, with 15 bases between. Germline CDR1 and CDR2: MNHEY and SMNVEV (reference sequence). The CDR3 extends over 16 amino acids. In nucleotides, the CDR3 is TGTGCCAGCAGTCCCCTGACTTCCTCTAGCACAGATACGCAGTATTTT. Encoded protein: CASSPLTSSSTDTQYF.

J is TRBJ1-1 and V is TRBV7-8, with D possibly matching TRBD1 (6 bases). Germline V gene data show CDR1 as SGHVS and CDR2 as FQNEAQ. The ends were cut back, 5 bases at V and 1 base at J, with 11 bases in the middle. The CDR3 covers 14 residues. CDR3 DNA: TGTGCCAGCAGCACGGGACAAAGGAACACTGAAGCTTTCTTT. Protein sequence: CASSTGQRNTEAFF.

This clone was observed a few times. The V and J genes are TRBV28 and TRBJ1-2, with 7 bases identical to TRBD1. This CDR3 has 13 residues. CDR1 is MDHEN, CDR2 SYDVKM, per germline. The V gene end was trimmed by 2 bases and the J gene end by 7 bases; junction bases not matched to a gene: 4. In DNA, the CDR3 is TGTGCCAGCAGTTTAAGGGGGCTAGCTGGCTACACCTTC. Protein sequence: CASSLRGLAGYTF.

In this sample, this clone turned up once. The chain is built from TRBV7-8 and TRBJ2-2; maybe TRBD1 (5 bases). V was pared by 6 bases and J by 0 bases, with 11 bases between. CDR1 and CDR2 from the germline V gene are SGHVS and FQNEAQ. The CDR3 sequence is 15 residues long. In DNA form, the CDR3 reads TGTGCCAGCAGAAGGGGCTACACGAACACCGGGGAGCTGTTTTTT. Residues: CASRRGYTNTGELFF.

This chain connects TRBV12-3 or TRBV12-4 to TRBJ2-7; 7 bases agree with TRBD1. J gave up 7 bases and V 6 bases, and 3 bases lay outside the gene matches. CDR3 length equals 11 residues. CDR3 sequence reads: CASSRQGEQYF. The CDR3 bases are TGTGCCAGCAGCCGACAGGGTGAGCAGTACTTC.

The DNA for the CDR3 is TGTGCCAGCAGCTTTACAGGGGGCCGGATGGATCAGCCCCAGCATTTT. Encoded protein: CASSFTGGRMDQPQHF. This chain connects TRBV7-8 to TRBJ1-5; TRBD1 matches 9 bases. V shed 3 bases and J 5 bases; nucleotides not matched to a gene: 8. Germline CDR1 reads SGHVS; CDR2 reads FQNEAQ. The CDR3 totals 16 residues.

V and J are TRBV5-1 and TRBJ2-3; 8 bases map to TRBD2. The CDR3 has 15 amino acids. The ends lost 5 bases at V and 6 bases at J; junction bases unmatched: 11. CDR1 is SGHRS, CDR2 YFSETQ, per germline. DNA of the CDR3: TGCGCCAGCAGACCGGGACTAGTAATATCCGATACGCAGTATTTT. Amino acids: CASRPGLVISDTQYF.

The CDR3 loop reads CASSQGTNEKLFF. Here the CDR3 DNA reads TGTGCCAGCAGCCAAGGCACAAATGAAAAACTGTTTTTT. J is TRBJ1-4 and V is TRBV14; D is uncertain. The CDR3 covers 13 residues. Germline V lookup: CDR1 SGHDN, CDR2 FVKESK. V shed 1 base and J shed 5 bases, with 5 bases lying between them.

This sequence joins TRBV5-1 and TRBJ2-5; 9 nucleotides align to TRBD1. The CDR3 spans 17 residues. V dropped 0 bases and J dropped 4; count of bases not matched to a gene: 10. CDR1 SGHRS and CDR2 YFSETQ come from the germline V gene. The CDR3 spells CASSLARTGQGIETQYF. CDR3 nucleotide sequence: TGCGCCAGCAGCTTGGCCAGAACGGGACAGGGTATAGAGACCCAGTACTTC.

The chain recombines TRBV29-1 with TRBJ2-6; D gene ambiguous. Germline CDR1 is SQVTM and CDR2 is ANQGSEA. The CDR3 spans 16 residues. The V end was cut by 5 bases, the J end by 0 bases, with 14 bases between. This chain's CDR3 is CSVPTSYSSGANVLTF. Written as DNA, the CDR3 is TGCAGCGTTCCTACGTCCTATTCCTCTGGGGCCAACGTCCTGACTTTC.

This chain's CDR3 is CASSPPGTDYGYTF. CDR3 nucleotides: TGTGCCAGCAGCCCCCCCGGGACAGACTATGGCTACACCTTC. The chain has TRBV4-2 and TRBJ1-2, with 7 bases fitting TRBD1. This CDR3 has 14 residues. Trimming took 4 bases from V and 3 from J; bases not matched to a gene: 5. Looked up from germline, CDR1 is LGHNA and CDR2 is YNFKEQ.